The next 31 T cell receptor beta chains were all read from a single sample in a study of T cell repertoires in cytomegalovirus infection. TCRdb reprocessed the reads via MiXCR and lists one record per CDR3 protein. The data hold 310,000 or so distinct CDR3 sequences, with 9.6% observed a single time. Sequenced material: PBMCs. These receptors originate from a human donor in good health (CMV status not recorded). Some clones in this sample may be carry-over from other donors' samples.

The V call is TRBV5-1, the J call TRBJ1-4; D is perhaps TRBD1 (6 bases). The CDR3 runs 15 residues. Trimming took off 3 bases at V and 3 bases at J, with 12 bases between the two ends. Germline-derived CDR1 and CDR2 are SGHRS and YFSETQ. CDR3 in amino acids: CASSSQGSANEKLFF. In DNA form, the CDR3 reads TGCGCCAGCAGCTCACAGGGCTCAGCTAATGAAAAACTGTTTTTT.

The J gene is TRBJ2-5, the V gene TRBV7-8; D is possibly TRBD1 or TRBD2 (6 bases each). V lost 3 bases, J lost 5 bases, and 16 bases lay in between. Per the germline V gene, CDR1 is SGHVS and CDR2 is FQNEAQ. This CDR3 contains 15 residues. The DNA of the CDR3 is TGTGCCAGCAGCTTTCGGTCCGGGGGCGGGGAGACCCAGTACTTC. Amino acid sequence: CASSFRSGGGETQYF.

This clonotype was counted at least ten times. This sequence joins TRBV12-3 or TRBV12-4 and TRBJ1-5; 9 positions agree with TRBD1. Losses at the gene ends were 7 bases for V and 0 bases for J; bases not matched to a gene: 4. There are 15 residues in the CDR3. CDR3 protein: CASTSGQGSNQPQHF. In DNA form, the CDR3 reads TGTGCCAGCACCTCGGGACAGGGTAGCAATCAGCCCCAGCATTTT.

This clonotype was observed many times. The J gene is TRBJ2-3, the V gene TRBV28; TRBD2 aligns across 7 bases. This CDR3 spans 14 amino acids. In germline, CDR1 is MDHEN, CDR2 SYDVKM. The junction had 4 bases not matched to a gene; V was cut back by 5 bases and J by 2 bases. The CDR3 loop is CASSPGGPTDTQYF. The CDR3 DNA reads as TGTGCCAGCAGTCCGGGGGGTCCCACAGATACGCAGTATTTT.

This clonotype was detected many times. This chain connects TRBV29-1 to TRBJ2-7; weak D call: TRBD2 (5 bases). Trimming cost V 5 bases and J 6 bases, with 14 bases left between them. Germline V gene lookup returns CDR1 SQVTM and CDR2 ANQGSEA. This CDR3 spans 12 amino acids. CDR3 coding DNA: TGCAGCGTTACACGGGAACAGAGCGAGCAGTACTTC. Amino acids: CSVTREQSEQYF.

This clonotype was recorded many times. The chain uses TRBV19 and TRBJ1-2, with a possible D match to TRBD1 (5 bases). The germline CDR1 and CDR2 sequences are LNHDA and SQIVND (reference sequence). Trimming took off 8 bases at V and 7 bases at J, with 17 bases between the two ends. The CDR3 sequence is 13 residues long. The CDR3 DNA follows: TGTGCCAGTGAACGAGGGGCGCGGTCTGGCTACACCTTC. This translates into CASERGARSGYTF.

On this clonotype: A much larger clone sits a single nucleotide away, making a read error possible. CDR3 nucleotides: TGCGCCAGCTGTCCGTTTGCTGGGGCCAACGTCCTGACTTTC. Translated, it gives CASCPFAGANVLTF. This rearrangement joins TRBV5-1 to TRBJ2-6, with D hard to call. The CDR3 is 14 residues long. With 7 bases removed from V and 2 bases from J, the gap between germline ends came to 10 bases. Germline CDR1 is SGHRS and CDR2 is YFSETQ.

The CDR3 DNA is TGCAGTGCTAGTGGCTACACCTTC. It codes for CSASGYTF. The chain recombines TRBV20-1 with TRBJ1-2, with unresolved D. This CDR3 has 8 amino acids. Looked up from germline, CDR1 is DFQATT and CDR2 is SNEGSKA (reference sequence). Between the trimmed V and J ends, which lost 3 bases and 7 bases, there was a span of 0 bases.

The V gene is TRBV6-6, the J gene TRBJ2-3, with 11 positions matching TRBD2. Trimming took 4 bases from V and 1 from J; bases not matched to a gene: 4. The CDR3 is 16 amino acids. CDR1 MNHNY and CDR2 SVGAGI come from the germline V gene (reference sequence). CDR3 nucleotides: TGTGCCAGCAGTTCCACGACTAGCGGGGGCACAGATACGCAGTATTTT. Amino acid sequence: CASSSTTSGGTDTQYF.

The sample holds many counts of this clonotype. The gene calls are TRBV7-2 and TRBJ2-7; 10 bases agree with TRBD2. This CDR3 has 19 amino acids. V lost 4 bases and J lost 2; bases outside the gene matches: 17. From germline, CDR1 is SGHTA and CDR2 FQGNSA. The CDR3 reads CASSSRGLAGGAGAYEQYF. The CDR3 nucleotides are TGTGCCAGCAGCTCGAGGGGATTAGCGGGGGGCGCAGGGGCCTACGAGCAGTACTTC.

This clonotype was seen a few times. This chain links TRBV19 with TRBJ1-6, with 7 bases matching TRBD1. The V and J ends lost 5 bases and 8 bases, in that order; junction bases with no gene match: 9. Germline V gene data show CDR1 as LNHDA and CDR2 as SQIVND (reference sequence). The CDR3 loop spans 15 amino acids. The CDR3 DNA reads as TGTGCCAGTAGTTCGGGACAGCAACGTTATTCACCCCTCCACTTT. It codes for CASSSGQQRYSPLHF.

This clonotype was observed many times. This chain's CDR3 is CASSYGDQWNEQFF. Here the CDR3 DNA reads TGTGCCAGCAGCTACGGAGACCAGTGGAATGAGCAGTTCTTC. This chain links TRBV12-3 or TRBV12-4 with TRBJ2-1; D call uncertain. This CDR3 contains 14 residues. V lost 6 bases and J lost 7, with 16 bases in between.

Ten or more counts support this clonotype. The chain combines TRBV20-1 with TRBJ1-2, with 7 bases identical to TRBD1. Germline V lookup: CDR1 DFQATT, CDR2 SNEGSKA (reference sequence). There are 12 residues in the CDR3. V lost 6 bases, J lost 8 bases, and 9 bases stayed unmatched. DNA for the CDR3: TGCAGTGCCACAGGGGCTCTTAGCGGCTACACCTTC. Protein sequence: CSATGALSGYTF.

The chain has TRBV7-2 and TRBJ1-2, with D unclear. The CDR3 spans 15 residues. Trimming took off 7 bases at V and 3 bases at J, with 18 bases between the two ends. Germline assignment: CDR1 SGHTA and CDR2 FQGNSA. This CDR3 is CASTPGGAHYYGYTF. CDR3 bases: TGTGCCAGCACCCCCGGCGGAGCTCATTACTATGGCTACACCTTC.

With respect to this clonotype: This may be a read error: a much more frequent sequence differs by one nucleotide. J is TRBJ1-6 and V is TRBV2; D gene uncertain. Germline CDR1 and CDR2: SNHLY and FYNNEI. The CDR3 covers 15 residues. The CDR3 DNA sequence: TGTGCCAGATCCTCGGGCGGAAACCGAAATTCACACCTCCACTTT. Translating gives CARSSGGNRNSHLHF.

This clonotype came up many times. The chain employs TRBV7-2 and TRBJ2-5; D is perhaps TRBD1 (5 bases). Germline V gives CDR1 SGHTA, CDR2 FQGNSA. Trimming took 1 base from V and 5 from J, leaving 11 bases between them. This CDR3 spans 14 amino acids. The CDR3 loop is CASSLVLGPETQYF. CDR3 DNA: TGTGCCAGCAGCTTAGTTTTGGGGCCGGAGACCCAGTACTTC.

This clonotype has a count of ten or more. The chain uses TRBV11-2 and TRBJ2-5; the match to TRBD2 covers 8 bases. CDR1 is SGHAT, CDR2 FQNNGV, per germline. The CDR3 loop spans 16 amino acids. J lost 2 bases, V lost 5 bases, and 10 bases had no gene match. For the CDR3, the DNA is TGTGCCAGCAGCCACTCTAGCGGGTTCCTTCAAGAGACCCAGTACTTC. It specifies CASSHSSGFLQETQYF.

This clonotype was seen repeatedly, ten times or more. The chain joins TRBV7-6 to TRBJ2-2; D not resolved. V was trimmed by 3 bases and J by 0 bases, leaving 11 bases between them. CDR1 and CDR2 (germline): SGHVS, FNYEAQ. The CDR3 spans 16 residues. This CDR3 is CASSLTAATNTGELFF. CDR3 nucleotides: TGTGCCAGCAGCTTGACGGCAGCAACGAACACCGGGGAGCTGTTTTTT.

Many counts were recorded for this clonotype. V is TRBV28 and J is TRBJ2-5; TRBD1 aligns across 8 bases. This CDR3 comprises 15 residues. Trimming at V came to 6 bases and at J to 3 bases, leaving 9 bases not matched to a gene. The germline V gene has CDR1 MDHEN and CDR2 SYDVKM. The CDR3 sequence is CASRPTGVIEETQYF. CDR3 coding DNA: TGTGCCAGCAGGCCGACAGGGGTAATCGAAGAGACCCAGTACTTC. The full variable domain, in which reference TRBV28 and TRBJ2-5 provide the parts outside the CDR3, is DVKVTQSSRYLVKRTGEKVFLECVQDMDHENMFWYRQDPGLGLRLIYFSYDVKMKEKGDIPEGYSVSREKKERFSLILESASTNQTSMYLCASRPTGVIEETQYFGPGTRLLVL.

This clonotype was picked up a small number of times. The chain employs TRBV29-1 and TRBJ1-2; 7 nucleotides align to TRBD1. This CDR3 region has 12 residues. The germline CDR1 and CDR2 sequences are SQVTM and ANQGSEA. The V and J ends lost 7 bases and 2 bases, in that order; junction bases with no gene match: 4. CDR3 DNA: TGCAGCGCCCCGGACAGGAACTATGGCTACACCTTC. It codes for CSAPDRNYGYTF. The full variable domain, rest sourced from reference TRBV29-1 and TRBJ1-2, is SAVISQKPSRDICQRGTSLTIQCQVDSQVTMMFWYRQQPGQSLTLIATANQGSEATYESGFVIDKFPISRPNLTFSTLTVSNMSPEDSSIYLCSAPDRNYGYTFGSGTRLTVV.

This clonotype was observed many times. The chain employs TRBV5-1 and TRBJ1-3; the D is unclear. This CDR3 contains 15 residues. Germline values: CDR1 SGHRS, CDR2 YFSETQ. Trimming took 1 base from V and 4 from J, leaving 12 bases between them. CDR3 amino acids: CASSLTDLRGNTIYF. Written as DNA, the CDR3 is TGCGCCAGCAGCTTGACAGACCTCAGAGGAAACACCATATATTTT.

V usage is TRBV19 and J usage is TRBJ2-2; no definite D call. Per germline, CDR1 LNHDA and CDR2 SQIVND (reference sequence). This CDR3 contains 14 residues. V lost 1 base, J lost 2 bases, and 5 bases lay in between. CDR3 sequence: CASSIAANTGELFF. CDR3 coding DNA: TGTGCCAGTAGTATAGCGGCCAACACCGGGGAGCTGTTTTTT.

This clonotype was picked up many times. The chain links TRBV28 to TRBJ1-5, with D maybe TRBD1 (6 bases). Germline V gives CDR1 MDHEN, CDR2 SYDVKM. The CDR3 has 12 amino acids. V shed 2 bases and J shed 9 bases, with 8 bases lying between them. The CDR3: CASSLGGRPQHF. For the CDR3, the DNA is TGTGCCAGCAGTTTAGGGGGGCGGCCCCAGCATTTT.

This clonotype was observed many times. The rearrangement joins TRBV4-1 to TRBJ1-5; no clear D. The ends were cut back, 0 bases at V and 6 bases at J, with 12 bases in the middle. This CDR3 has 15 residues. Per germline, CDR1 MGHRA and CDR2 YSYEKL. This CDR3 is CASSQDFGVLQPQHF. The CDR3 coding sequence is TGCGCCAGCAGCCAAGATTTCGGGGTACTTCAGCCCCAGCATTTT.

This clonotype was seen many times. The rearrangement joins TRBV6-2 or TRBV6-3 to TRBJ2-1; D unresolved. The CDR3 is 15 amino acids. Germline values: CDR1 MNHEY, CDR2 SVGEGT. V dropped 6 bases and J dropped 7 bases, with 19 bases sitting between them. The CDR3 nucleotides are TGTGCCAGCAGCTCAGCCGGCCTGGGTGGGAATGAGCAGTTCTTC. Protein sequence: CASSSAGLGGNEQFF.

This clonotype was seen a handful of times. The chain recombines TRBV7-9 with TRBJ1-2; D is undetermined. The CDR3 is made up of 13 amino acids. V lost 2 bases and J 6 bases, leaving 10 bases between the germline ends. Per the germline V gene, CDR1 is SEHNR and CDR2 is FQNEAQ (reference sequence). The CDR3 is CASSLNPQDGYTF. CDR3 sequence (DNA): TGTGCCAGCAGCTTAAATCCCCAGGATGGCTACACCTTC.

This clonotype was seen at least ten times. The chain has TRBV7-8 and TRBJ2-7; D gene ambiguous. The CDR3 covers 13 residues. V shed 0 bases and J shed 3 bases, with 6 bases lying between them. CDR1 and CDR2 from the germline V gene are SGHVS and FQNEAQ. The CDR3: CASSLAGRYEQYF. The CDR3 bases are TGTGCCAGCAGCTTAGCCGGCCGCTACGAGCAGTACTTC.

This clonotype was counted at least ten times. The chain has TRBV7-2 and TRBJ1-3; a weak D match, TRBD1 (6 bases). V lost 4 bases to trimming and J lost 4 bases, with 14 bases between them. Germline values: CDR1 SGHTA, CDR2 FQGNSA. This CDR3 has 15 amino acids. Written as DNA, the CDR3 is TGTGCCAGCAGCTCCCTAGCGGGGGCCGGAAACACCATATATTTT. Protein: CASSSLAGAGNTIYF. Supplemented by reference TRBV7-2 and TRBJ1-3, the full variable domain reads GAGVSQSPSNKVTEKGKDVELRCDPISGHTALYWYRQSLGQGLEFLIYFQGNSAPDKSGLPSDRFSAERTGGSVSTLTIQRTQQEDSAVYLCASSSLAGAGNTIYFGEGSWLTVV.

In this sample, this clonotype turned up many times. The V call is TRBV20-1, the J call TRBJ1-4; 7 nucleotides match TRBD1. The trim removed 6 bases at V and 8 bases at J, leaving 9 bases unmatched. Germline assignment: CDR1 DFQATT and CDR2 SNEGSKA (reference sequence). This CDR3 is 13 amino acids long. The chain's CDR3 is CSAVGQAGEKLFF. CDR3 coding DNA: TGCAGTGCAGTCGGACAGGCGGGAGAAAAACTGTTTTTT.

This clonotype has a handful of counts. The chain is built from TRBV5-5 and TRBJ1-2; D is unclear. V lost 8 bases and J 0 bases, leaving 11 bases between the germline ends. Germline CDR1 SGHKS, CDR2 YYEKEE (reference sequence). This CDR3 contains 13 residues. CDR3 residues: CARGSGANYGYTF. Written as DNA, the CDR3 is TGTGCCAGGGGGTCTGGGGCTAACTATGGCTACACCTTC.

This clonotype is judged medium-sized (0.01 to 0.1%). The chain uses TRBV7-8 and TRBJ1-1; a possible D gene is TRBD1 (5 bases). With 1 base removed from V and 0 bases from J, the gap between germline ends came to 15 bases. Germline CDR1 is SGHVS and CDR2 is FQNEAQ. This CDR3 is built from 17 residues. The DNA of the CDR3 is TGTGCCAGCAGCTTAGTGTCGTCAGGGCGCATGAACACTGAAGCTTTCTTT. This codes for CASSLVSSGRMNTEAFF.